This TCR beta chain was profiled in a study of blood T cell repertoires in COVID-19. Study at large: The study drew acute and convalescent COVID-19 samples from the United States, Italy and Spain. PBMCs, B-cell-depleted T cells, or T cells were the source of the cDNA or gDNA that made up the material.

The CDR3 is 14 residues long. The germline gives CDR1 SGHTS, CDR2 YDEGEE. Germline trimming cut 0 bases from V and 5 bases from J; bases unmatched to any gene: 4. In the study's own analysis: Reference gene primer amplification gave nucleated cell count estimates. Measured with immunoSEQ multiplex PCR; TCRdb has only the in-frame clones, and not every one. The DNA gave D and trimming, while V, J and clone size come from that table. The sample includes around 620,000 clones, around 89% of them seen just once. Sequencing was carried out using peripheral blood. The genes are TRBV5-8 and TRBJ1-1; 7 bases align to TRBD1. The TCR sequence derives from a woman aged 18-29 years with acute or convalescent COVID-19. The CDR3 nucleotides read TGTGCCAGCAGCTTGGACAGGGGTAGGACTGAAGCTTTCTTT. Translating gives CASSLDRGRTEAFF.